The TCR beta chain described here comes from a study of T-cell memory formation after mild COVID-19. Findings and limits, study-wide: Clones that shrank (day 15 to 85) were balanced CD4/CD8, whereas later expanders leaned CD4+.

This clonotype was counted ten times or more. The antigen is undetermined. CDR1 and CDR2 from the germline V gene are SGHRS and YFSETQ. Between the trimmed V and J ends, which lost 0 bases and 6 bases, there was a span of 7 bases. There are 13 residues in the CDR3. Using its own MiXCR run on the 5' RACE reads, TCRdb lists one record per CDR3 protein. The sample consists of roughly 170,000 distinct CDR3 sequences, over 20% of them appearing once. The sequencing input was PBMCs or a T cell subset sorted from them (not recorded which). The clonotype originates from an adult woman who had mild COVID-19 (a few samples of this study predate the infection). Cell type and time point are not known. The chain recombines TRBV5-1 with TRBJ2-1; no clear D gene. DNA of the CDR3: TGCGCCAGCAGCTTGGGGTCGAGCAATGAGCAGTTCTTC. This sequence encodes CASSLGSSNEQFF.